The source of this T cell receptor beta chain is a study of T-cell reconstitution after alpha-beta-depleted transplantation in children. V gave up 5 bases and J gave up 7 bases; unmatched junction bases: 3. CDR1 DFQATT and CDR2 SNEGSKA come from the germline V gene (reference sequence). The CDR3 spans 12 residues. Unique molecular identifiers were used in preparing the TCRbeta library. TCRdb fed the PCR reads into MiXCR, producing one record per CDR3 protein. The sample consists of about 640,000 distinct CDR3 sequences, about 15% of them appearing once. The chain joins TRBV20-1 to TRBJ2-1, with 9 bases that match TRBD2. The specimen was PBMCs from the stem cell graft donor, collected from the stem cell graft. The receptor comes from a human donor who donated a stem cell graft to a child with acute myeloid leukemia. CDR3 amino acids: CSAPAGGNEQFF. CDR3 in DNA: TGCAGTGCTCCCGCGGGGGGGAATGAGCAGTTCTTC.